A selection of T cell receptor beta chains follows, all from one sample in a study of T cell responses to AZD1222 COVID-19 vaccine. Profiled with immunoSEQ multiplex PCR; TCRdb holds only in-frame clones, not every one. The sample has 45,000 or so clones, roughly 87% seen once. The starting material was peripheral blood, obtained 28 days after the second AZD1222 dose. The origin of the receptors is an adult who received the AZD1222 COVID-19 vaccine. Each CDR3 is given with its conserved first and last residue. A D gene is named only where the DNA matches it firmly. Where a row states a size, it is once, few, many or the class of an expanded clone; other rows omit it.

cdr3_aa: CASSTTGPNQPQHF
cdr3_nt: TGTGCCAGTAGTACAACAGGGCCCAATCAGCCCCAGCATTTT
d_call: .
clone_size: .
v_call: TRBV19
j_call: TRBJ1-5

cdr3_aa: CASSYKSHTYEQYF
cdr3_nt: TGTGCCAGCAGTTACAAGTCCCACACCTACGAGCAGTACTTC
d_call: .
clone_size: .
v_call: TRBV6-2/TRBV6-3
j_call: TRBJ2-7

cdr3_aa: CASSLGQGGGNTEAFF
cdr3_nt: TGTGCCAGCAGCTTAGGACAGGGCGGGGGGAACACTGAAGCTTTCTTT
d_call: TRBD1
clone_size: .
v_call: TRBV7-6
j_call: TRBJ1-1

cdr3_aa: CASSPDDYGYTF
cdr3_nt: TGTGCCAGCAGTCCCGACGACTATGGCTACACCTTC
d_call: .
clone_size: .
v_call: TRBV6-5
j_call: TRBJ1-2

cdr3_aa: CASSFGPKKGPQHF
cdr3_nt: TGTGCCAGCAGCTTCGGACCTAAGAAGGGGCCCCAGCATTTT
d_call: .
clone_size: .
v_call: TRBV5-6
j_call: TRBJ1-5

cdr3_aa: CAIEDPGFGYEQYF
cdr3_nt: TGTGCCATCGAAGACCCAGGGTTTGGTTACGAGCAGTACTTC
d_call: .
clone_size: once
v_call: TRBV10-3
j_call: TRBJ2-7

cdr3_aa: CASSPGVRGEKLFF
cdr3_nt: TGTGCCAGCAGCCCCGGGGTGCGGGGGGAAAAACTGTTTTTT
d_call: .
clone_size: once
v_call: TRBV7-2
j_call: TRBJ1-4

cdr3_aa: CASSLTSGYTF
cdr3_nt: TGTGCCAGCAGCTTAACCTCTGGCTACACCTTC
d_call: .
clone_size: few
v_call: TRBV5-6
j_call: TRBJ1-2

cdr3_aa: CASSQVAISNTGELFF
cdr3_nt: TGCGCCAGCAGCCAAGTCGCCATATCGAACACCGGGGAGCTGTTTTTT
d_call: .
clone_size: .
v_call: TRBV4-1
j_call: TRBJ2-2

cdr3_aa: CASSQRRDTYNEQFF
cdr3_nt: TGTGCCAGCAGCCAGCGCCGGGACACTTACAATGAGCAGTTCTTC
d_call: .
clone_size: .
v_call: TRBV27
j_call: TRBJ2-1

cdr3_aa: CASARGEGADTQYF
cdr3_nt: TGCGCCAGCGCCAGGGGTGAAGGAGCAGATACGCAGTATTTT
d_call: .
clone_size: .
v_call: TRBV5-1
j_call: TRBJ2-3

cdr3_aa: CASSLREAYNSPLHF
cdr3_nt: TGTGCCAGCAGCCTGCGTGAGGCCTATAATTCACCCCTCCACTTT
d_call: .
clone_size: .
v_call: TRBV9
j_call: TRBJ1-6

cdr3_aa: CASSLTGDTEAFF
cdr3_nt: TGTGCCAGCAGTTTGACAGGGGACACTGAAGCTTTCTTT
d_call: TRBD1
clone_size: .
v_call: TRBV6-5
j_call: TRBJ1-1

cdr3_aa: CASSVTPGTPAETQYF
cdr3_nt: TGTGCCAGCAGCGTAACCCCGGGGACCCCGGCGGAGACCCAGTACTTC
d_call: .
clone_size: .
v_call: TRBV9
j_call: TRBJ2-5

cdr3_aa: CATSRDLESEQFF
cdr3_nt: TGTGCCACCAGCAGAGATCTAGAAAGTGAGCAGTTCTTC
d_call: .
clone_size: .
v_call: TRBV15
j_call: TRBJ2-1

cdr3_aa: CAISDPTGANTGELFF
cdr3_nt: TGTGCCATCAGTGATCCGACAGGAGCAAACACCGGGGAGCTGTTTTTT
d_call: .
clone_size: .
v_call: TRBV10-3
j_call: TRBJ2-2

cdr3_aa: CASSDRTGYGETQYF
cdr3_nt: TGTGCCAGCAGCGACCGGACAGGGTATGGAGAGACCCAGTACTTC
d_call: TRBD1
clone_size: .
v_call: TRBV7-2
j_call: TRBJ2-5

cdr3_aa: CSVEQGLYGYTF
cdr3_nt: TGCAGCGTTGAGCAGGGCCTCTATGGCTACACCTTC
d_call: .
clone_size: .
v_call: TRBV29-1
j_call: TRBJ1-2

cdr3_aa: CASSPVLHQQETQYF
cdr3_nt: TGCGCCAGCAGCCCAGTACTACACCAGCAAGAGACCCAGTACTTC
d_call: .
clone_size: once
v_call: TRBV4-3
j_call: TRBJ2-5

cdr3_aa: CASRLRDSYQPQHF
cdr3_nt: TGTGCCAGCAGGTTACGGGACAGTTATCAGCCCCAGCATTTT
d_call: TRBD1
clone_size: .
v_call: TRBV6-5
j_call: TRBJ1-5

cdr3_aa: CASTTMGIVGTQYF
cdr3_nt: TGCGCCAGCACAACTATGGGAATTGTTGGTACGCAGTATTTT
d_call: .
clone_size: .
v_call: TRBV10-2
j_call: TRBJ2-3

cdr3_aa: CASSLGGGQDLNGYTF
cdr3_nt: TGTGCCAGCAGCTTAGGCGGGGGACAGGACCTTAATGGCTACACCTTC
d_call: TRBD1
clone_size: few
v_call: TRBV7-2
j_call: TRBJ1-2

cdr3_aa: CASSVAGTGGRETQYF
cdr3_nt: TGCGCCAGCAGCGTGGCCGGGACAGGGGGCAGGGAGACCCAGTACTTC
d_call: TRBD1
clone_size: .
v_call: TRBV5-1
j_call: TRBJ2-5

cdr3_aa: CAWSVGTGATNEKLFF
cdr3_nt: TGTGCCTGGAGTGTGGGGACGGGAGCAACTAATGAAAAACTGTTTTTT
d_call: .
clone_size: .
v_call: TRBV30
j_call: TRBJ1-4

cdr3_aa: CASSLEGRAEKLFF
cdr3_nt: TGTGCCAGCAGCTTAGAAGGGCGGGCGGAAAAACTGTTTTTT
d_call: .
clone_size: .
v_call: TRBV5-8
j_call: TRBJ1-4

cdr3_aa: CASSLSSSLADYSPLHF
cdr3_nt: TGTGCCAGCAGTTTATCTTCCAGCCTGGCCGATTATTCACCCCTCCACTTT
d_call: .
clone_size: .
v_call: TRBV27
j_call: TRBJ1-6

cdr3_aa: CASSVGLSSRSYEQYF
cdr3_nt: TGTGCCAGCAGCGTCGGACTGAGTTCACGATCCTACGAGCAGTACTTC
d_call: .
clone_size: .
v_call: TRBV9
j_call: TRBJ2-7

cdr3_aa: CASSALQPSQEQYF
cdr3_nt: TGCGCCAGCAGCGCCTTGCAGCCCTCACAGGAGCAGTACTTC
d_call: .
clone_size: .
v_call: TRBV5-1
j_call: TRBJ2-7

cdr3_aa: CASSQLSGGGTDTQYF
cdr3_nt: TGTGCCAGCAGCCAACTTAGCGGGGGAGGGACAGATACGCAGTATTTT
d_call: TRBD2
clone_size: .
v_call: TRBV11-2
j_call: TRBJ2-3

cdr3_aa: CASSRDRGSYGQYF
cdr3_nt: TGTGCCAGCAGCCGAGACAGGGGCTCCTACGGGCAGTACTTC
d_call: TRBD1
clone_size: .
v_call: TRBV4-2
j_call: TRBJ2-7

cdr3_aa: CASSLLDGGSGNTIYF
cdr3_nt: TGTGCCAGCAGCTTGTTAGACGGTGGCTCTGGAAACACCATATATTTT
d_call: .
clone_size: .
v_call: TRBV5-4
j_call: TRBJ1-3

cdr3_aa: CAWQDSHSPLHF
cdr3_nt: TGTGCCTGGCAAGACAGTCATTCACCCCTCCACTTT
d_call: .
clone_size: .
v_call: TRBV30
j_call: TRBJ1-6

cdr3_aa: CASSQGMTDINYGYTF
cdr3_nt: TGTGCCAGCAGCCAAGGGATGACAGATATAAACTATGGCTACACCTTC
d_call: .
clone_size: .
v_call: TRBV4-2
j_call: TRBJ1-2

cdr3_aa: CASSLNTEAFF
cdr3_nt: TGCGCCAGCAGTCTTAACACTGAAGCTTTCTTT
d_call: .
clone_size: .
v_call: TRBV5-1
j_call: TRBJ1-1

cdr3_aa: CASSKESGEAFF
cdr3_nt: TGTGCCAGCAGCAAAGAGAGCGGTGAAGCTTTCTTT
d_call: .
clone_size: .
v_call: TRBV21-1
j_call: TRBJ1-1

cdr3_aa: CASSRTGTNNEQFF
cdr3_nt: TGTGCCAGTAGTCGGACAGGGACCAACAATGAGCAGTTCTTC
d_call: TRBD1
clone_size: .
v_call: TRBV19
j_call: TRBJ2-1

cdr3_aa: CAGLHRGQSYYGYTF
cdr3_nt: TGTGCCGGCTTACATCGGGGACAGTCATACTATGGCTACACCTTC
d_call: TRBD1
clone_size: .
v_call: TRBV5-4
j_call: TRBJ1-2

cdr3_aa: CASSLSVNLEQFF
cdr3_nt: TGTGCCAGCAGCTTATCGGTAAACCTAGAGCAGTTCTTC
d_call: .
clone_size: .
v_call: TRBV7-9
j_call: TRBJ2-1

cdr3_aa: CAWSGSGGAVGYTF
cdr3_nt: TGTGCCTGGAGTGGGTCGGGGGGGGCGGTCGGCTACACCTTC
d_call: .
clone_size: .
v_call: TRBV30
j_call: TRBJ1-2

cdr3_aa: CASSEVGGPYVPFF
cdr3_nt: TGTGCCAGCAGTGAAGTGGGGGGGCCGTACGTTCCTTTCTTT
d_call: .
clone_size: .
v_call: TRBV6-1
j_call: TRBJ1-1

cdr3_aa: CATSRDPDFTGELFF
cdr3_nt: TGTGCCACCAGCAGAGATCCGGATTTCACCGGGGAGCTGTTTTTT
d_call: .
clone_size: .
v_call: TRBV15
j_call: TRBJ2-2

cdr3_aa: CAWSKSKNTEAFF
cdr3_nt: TGTGCCTGGAGCAAAAGCAAGAACACTGAAGCTTTCTTT
d_call: .
clone_size: once
v_call: TRBV30
j_call: TRBJ1-1

cdr3_aa: CSVTGTGGTGYFF
cdr3_nt: TGCAGCGTTACCGGGACAGGGGGAACAGGGTATTTTTTT
d_call: TRBD1
clone_size: .
v_call: TRBV29-1
j_call: TRBJ1-4

cdr3_aa: CASSSTGRYGYTF
cdr3_nt: TGTGCCAGCAGCTCTACAGGTCGCTATGGCTACACCTTC
d_call: .
clone_size: .
v_call: TRBV9
j_call: TRBJ1-2

cdr3_aa: CASSLGRPDSGNTIYF
cdr3_nt: TGTGCCAGCTCACTCGGACGGCCAGACTCTGGAAACACCATATATTTT
d_call: .
clone_size: .
v_call: TRBV18
j_call: TRBJ1-3

cdr3_aa: CASSLRVRLVYTF
cdr3_nt: TGTGCCAGCAGCTTGAGGGTCAGACTGGTCTACACCTTC
d_call: .
clone_size: .
v_call: TRBV5-6
j_call: TRBJ1-2